This is a list of T cell receptor beta chains from one sample in a study of blood T cell repertoires in COVID-19. The method was immunoSEQ multiplex PCR; TCRdb's version includes in-frame clones alone and lacks a portion of them. The sample comprises a few hundred thousand clones, under 95% of which are singletons, and around 20% rests with the top ten. Sequenced: PBMCs or T cells enriched from blood (not recorded which). The receptors here all came from a woman aged 25-40 years who had recovered from COVID-19. CDR3s include the opening cysteine and the closing phenylalanine or tryptophan. The order of the fields is clone size, V gene, D gene, J gene, CDR3 protein, CDR3 DNA. A D gene is named only where the DNA matches it firmly. Not every row has a clone size; where given, it reads once, few, many or a size class.

>.|TRBV24-1|.|TRBJ1-2
CATSDTKTGPGGYTF
TGTGCCACCAGTGACACGAAAACAGGGCCAGGTGGCTACACCTTC
>.|TRBV7-2|.|TRBJ1-6
CASSAGWGFNSPLHF
TGTGCCAGCAGCGCGGGGTGGGGTTTTAATTCACCCCTCCACTTT
>.|TRBV7-2|TRBD2|TRBJ2-5
CASSDEGLAGGLQETQYF
TGTGCCAGCAGCGACGAGGGACTAGCGGGGGGGTTACAAGAGACCCAGTACTTC
>.|TRBV5-1|TRBD1|TRBJ2-3
CASSSGAGQGAADTQYF
TGCGCCAGCAGCTCTGGAGCCGGACAGGGGGCTGCAGATACGCAGTATTTT
>once|TRBV27|.|TRBJ1-2
CASSAAGQGLYGYTF
TGTGCCAGCAGCGCAGCCGGTCAGGGCCTCTATGGCTACACCTTC
>.|TRBV18|TRBD2|TRBJ2-4
CASSPGVRWTDRAGVKNIQYF
TGTGCCAGCTCACCAGGAGTTCGTTGGACAGACCGAGCGGGGGTTAAAAACATTCAGTACTTC
>.|TRBV3-1/TRBV3-2|.|TRBJ1-1
CASRLNPHRADTEAFF
TGTGCCAGCAGACTCAACCCCCACAGGGCGGACACTGAAGCTTTCTTT
>.|TRBV27|.|TRBJ2-2
CASSRPGLTTGELFF
TGTGCCAGCAGTCGTCCGGGTTTAACCACCGGGGAGCTGTTTTTT
>.|TRBV7-8|TRBD2|TRBJ2-7
CASSPQLAGAGEQYF
TGTGCCAGCAGCCCTCAACTAGCGGGAGCGGGGGAGCAGTACTTC
>.|TRBV7-7|TRBD2|TRBJ2-2
CASSILAGETGELFF
TGTGCTAGCAGCATACTAGCGGGAGAAACCGGGGAGCTGTTTTTT
>.|TRBV4-1|.|TRBJ1-2
CASSQDTNRDDGYTF
TGCGCCAGCAGCCAAGATACCAACAGGGATGACGGCTACACCTTC
>.|TRBV4-2|.|TRBJ2-5
CASSQEAFQETQYF
TGTGCCAGCAGCCAAGAGGCCTTCCAAGAGACCCAGTACTTC
>.|TRBV19|.|TRBJ1-1
CASSRAGNTEAFF
TGTGCCTCAAGCCGGGCGGGGAACACTGAAGCTTTCTTT
>.|TRBV3-1/TRBV3-2|.|TRBJ2-3
CASSQRATNPRTDTQYF
TGTGCCAGCAGCCAAAGAGCTACGAACCCCCGCACAGATACGCAGTATTTT